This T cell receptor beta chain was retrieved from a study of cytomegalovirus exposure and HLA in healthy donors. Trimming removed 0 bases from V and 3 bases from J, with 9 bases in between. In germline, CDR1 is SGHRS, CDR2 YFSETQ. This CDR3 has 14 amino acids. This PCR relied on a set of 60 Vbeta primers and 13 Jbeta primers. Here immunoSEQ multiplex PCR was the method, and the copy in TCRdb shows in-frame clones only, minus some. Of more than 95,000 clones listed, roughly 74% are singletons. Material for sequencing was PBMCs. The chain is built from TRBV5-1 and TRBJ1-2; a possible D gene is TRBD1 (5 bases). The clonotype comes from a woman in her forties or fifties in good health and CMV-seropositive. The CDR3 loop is CASSLEGQDYGYTF. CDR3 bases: TGCGCCAGCAGCTTGGAGGGGCAGGACTATGGCTACACCTTC.